Given below is one TCR beta chain in context. With 7 bases removed from V and 0 bases from J, the gap between germline ends came to 8 bases. The germline V gene encodes CDR1 SNHLY and CDR2 FYNNEI. The CDR3 is 13 residues long. The sample comes from a study of control samples from healthy donors and cancer patients. Sequencing used immunoSEQ multiplex PCR; TCRdb keeps in-frame clones, though not all of them. The table lists over 90,000 clones, around 89% of them singletons. The chain links TRBV2 to TRBJ2-3; no reliable D call. Input material: PBMCs. The origin of this receptor is a man aged 55-75 years with lung cancer. CDR3 loop: CASKLFSTDTQYF. As DNA, the CDR3 is TGTGCCAGCAAGCTTTTTAGCACAGATACGCAGTATTTT.